The text below deals with one T cell receptor (beta chain). Its antigen has not been determined. Base qualities are not recorded, but no much larger clone differs from it by a single base. Repertoires were sampled multiple times during chemoradiotherapy, which allowed clonal expansion in the tumor microenvironment to be followed. This sample stems from a study of chemoradiotherapy in HPV16-positive cancers (dated by TCRdb to between 2021 and 2022). Concerning the study at large: Candidate HPV-specific T-cell clones and common TCR motifs were defined through functional T-cell assays on cells from two HPV16-positive patients. The study set out to ask whether T-cell immunity against the HPV oncoproteins E6 and E7 changes over the course of chemoradiotherapy and whether that immunity affects survival. Next, the candidate HPV-specific TCRs and motifs were followed in TCR repertoires from approximately 87 patients with HPV-related cancers. Points the paper makes about the study in general: The survival association was reported for HPV16-positive patients, and the functional definition of HPV-specific T cells was derived from only a couple of HPV16-positive patients. Among HPV16-positive patients, expansion of HPV-responsive T cells during chemoradiotherapy was associated with better recurrence-free survival. Expansion of candidate HPV-specific clones and E7-related TCR motifs was observed in the tumor microenvironment during treatment, whereas no such expansion was observed for non-HPV-specific T cells.

The CDR3 starts with the cysteine, ends with the phenylalanine, and has 18 residues. The DNA shown is the 54-base CDR3, in frame from base 1. CDR1 and CDR2 are read off the germline V gene as MGHRA and YSYEKL. V and J are trimmed by 0 bases and 8 bases, and the gene matches miss 13 bases of the junction. Libraries were constructed by the immunoSEQ multiplex PCR assay. Entries here come from immuneACCESS through TCRdb and include only in-frame sequences with V and J called. Some clones fail to appear in such tables; in the studies checked, an unresolved V gene covers under half of the shortfall, and the cause of the remainder is unknown. This sample has 4,500 or so clones in its table, and roughly 90% of those were observed once. The ten largest clones add up to approximately 2.4% of the sample.

The sequence derives from a human donor with HPV-associated anogenital cancer. Rearrangement joined TRBV4-1 to TRBJ1-4; 9 central nucleotides agree with TRBD1. Sequenced material: tumor tissue, taken from a patient who underwent chemoradiotherapy. The CDR3 sequence is CASSQDQTSGTGMEKLFF. The sequence in DNA is TGCGCCAGCAGCCAAGATCAGACATCCGGGACAGGGATGGAAAAACTGTTTTTT.